This T cell receptor (beta chain) was captured by sequencing in a study of blood T cell repertoires in COVID-19. About the research overall: Samples came from the United States, Italy and Spain, spanning acute and convalescent COVID-19.

Produced via immunoSEQ multiplex PCR; TCRdb's table is partial and in-frame only. This sample has 140,000 to 150,000 clones, with 70% to 90% found just once. Unmatched junction bases numbered 5, after V lost 5 bases and J lost 2 bases. There are 14 residues in the CDR3. Looked up from germline, CDR1 is SGHTA and CDR2 is FQGNSA. Sequenced sample: peripheral blood. The chain uses TRBV7-2 and TRBJ2-7, with TRBD2 matching over 8 bases. The receptor was isolated from a man between 65 and 85 years old with acute or convalescent COVID-19. CDR3 sequence: CASSRGGLPYEQYF. The CDR3 coding sequence is TGTGCCAGCAGCCGGGGGGGGCTTCCCTACGAGCAGTACTTC. The whole variable domain, remainder taken from reference TRBV7-2 and TRBJ2-7, is GAGVSQSPSNKVTEKGKDVELRCDPISGHTALYWYRQSLGQGLEFLIYFQGNSAPDKSGLPSDRFSAERTGGSVSTLTIQRTQQEDSAVYLCASSRGGLPYEQYFGPGTRLTVT.